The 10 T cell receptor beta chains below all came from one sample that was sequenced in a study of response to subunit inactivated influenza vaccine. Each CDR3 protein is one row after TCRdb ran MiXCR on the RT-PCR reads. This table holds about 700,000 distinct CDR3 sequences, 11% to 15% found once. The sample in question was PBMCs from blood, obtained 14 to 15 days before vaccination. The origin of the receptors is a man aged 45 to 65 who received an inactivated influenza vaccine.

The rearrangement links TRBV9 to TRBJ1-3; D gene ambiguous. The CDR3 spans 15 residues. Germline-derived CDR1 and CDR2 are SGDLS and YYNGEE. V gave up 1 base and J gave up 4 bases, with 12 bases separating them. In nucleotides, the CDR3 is TGTGCCAGCAGCGTACAGGCCGGGTTAGGAAACACCATATATTTT. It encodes CASSVQAGLGNTIYF.

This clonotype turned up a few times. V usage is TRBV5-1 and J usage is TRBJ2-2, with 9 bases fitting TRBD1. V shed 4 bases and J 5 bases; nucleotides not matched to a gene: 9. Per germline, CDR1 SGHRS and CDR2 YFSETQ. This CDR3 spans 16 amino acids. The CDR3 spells CASSTTGTGKTGELFF. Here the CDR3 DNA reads TGCGCCAGCAGCACCACCGGGACAGGGAAAACCGGGGAGCTGTTTTTT.

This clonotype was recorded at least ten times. As DNA, the CDR3 is TGTGCCAGCAGTTTGGCCGAATACGAGCAGTACTTC. As protein: CASSLAEYEQYF. The genes are TRBV12-3 or TRBV12-4 and TRBJ2-7; unclear D gene. This CDR3 region has 12 residues. V was shortened by 3 bases and J by 4 bases, with 7 bases between the two germline ends.

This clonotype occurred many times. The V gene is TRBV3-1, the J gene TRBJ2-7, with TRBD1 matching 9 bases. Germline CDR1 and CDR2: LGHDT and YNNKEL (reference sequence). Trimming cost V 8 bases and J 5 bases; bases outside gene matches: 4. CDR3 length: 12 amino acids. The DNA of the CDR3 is TGTGCCAGCGGCAACAGGGGGCACGAGCAGTACTTC. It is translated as CASGNRGHEQYF.

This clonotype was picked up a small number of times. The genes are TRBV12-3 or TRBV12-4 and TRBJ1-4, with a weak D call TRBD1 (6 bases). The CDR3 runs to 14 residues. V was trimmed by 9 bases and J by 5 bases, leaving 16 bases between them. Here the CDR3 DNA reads TGTGCCAGTTCCCGAGGGGGACGAAATGAAAAACTGTTTTTT. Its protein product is CASSRGGRNEKLFF.

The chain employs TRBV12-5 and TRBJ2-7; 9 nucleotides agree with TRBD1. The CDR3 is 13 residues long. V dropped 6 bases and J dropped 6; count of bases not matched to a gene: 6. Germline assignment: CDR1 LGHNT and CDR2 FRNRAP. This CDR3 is CASGPDRGSEQYF. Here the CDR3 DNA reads TGTGCTAGTGGCCCGGACAGGGGCTCCGAGCAGTACTTC.

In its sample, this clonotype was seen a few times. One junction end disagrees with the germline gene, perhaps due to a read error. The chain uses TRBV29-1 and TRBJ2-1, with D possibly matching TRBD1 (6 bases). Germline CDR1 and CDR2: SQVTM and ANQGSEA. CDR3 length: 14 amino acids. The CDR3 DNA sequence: TGCAGCGTGGAAGGGGGACGGCAGTACAATGAGCAGTTCTTC. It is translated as CSVEGGRQYNEQFF.

The CDR3 protein is CASSPSGVVNTEAFF. Written as DNA, the CDR3 is TGTGCCAGCAGCCCGTCGGGGGTAGTGAACACTGAAGCTTTCTTT. The gene calls are TRBV3-1 and TRBJ1-1; TRBD1 is a possible D gene (5 bases). Germline lookup yields CDR1 LGHDT and CDR2 YNNKEL (reference sequence). The CDR3 runs 15 residues. Trimming took 4 bases from V and 0 from J, leaving 12 bases between them.

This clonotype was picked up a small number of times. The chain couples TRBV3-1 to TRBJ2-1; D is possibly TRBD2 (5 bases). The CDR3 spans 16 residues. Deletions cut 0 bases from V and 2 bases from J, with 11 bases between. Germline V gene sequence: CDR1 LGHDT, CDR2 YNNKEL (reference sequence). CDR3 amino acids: CASSQEAGNAYNEQFF. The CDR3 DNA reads TGTGCCAGCAGCCAAGAGGCCGGGAACGCCTACAATGAGCAGTTCTTC.

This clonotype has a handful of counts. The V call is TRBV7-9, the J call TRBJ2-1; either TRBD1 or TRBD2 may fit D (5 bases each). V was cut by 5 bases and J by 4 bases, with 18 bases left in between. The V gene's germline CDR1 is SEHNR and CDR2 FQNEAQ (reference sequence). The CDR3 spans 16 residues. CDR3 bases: TGTGCCAGCAGCCCGGCCGCTTTGGGGGATTACAATGAGCAGTTCTTC. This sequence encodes CASSPAALGDYNEQFF.